The entry below describes one T cell receptor (beta chain). TCRdb's table, derived via immunoSEQ multiplex PCR, lists solely in-frame clones and lacks some. Among about 23,000 clones listed, roughly 90% were seen once. These data belong to a study of graft-versus-host responses after intestinal transplantation. V dropped 1 base and J dropped 9 bases, with 9 bases sitting between them. CDR1 and CDR2 from the germline V gene are SGHTA and FQGNSA. The CDR3 is 12 amino acids. The sample consisted of PBMCs, taken just over 38 days after intestinal transplant. V usage is TRBV7-2 and J usage is TRBJ1-1; no firm D call. The receptor comes from a human patient who received an intestinal transplant, so some T cells may come from the graft donor. In nucleotides, the CDR3 is TGTGCCAGCAGCTTAGTTTCAGACCAAGCTTTCTTT. As protein: CASSLVSDQAFF.